This T cell receptor beta chain is drawn from a study of cytomegalovirus exposure and HLA in healthy donors. CDR1 is SGHNT and CDR2 is YENEEA in the germline V gene. The CDR3 spans 16 residues. J lost 6 bases, V lost 1 base, and 7 bases had no gene match. In the PCR, 60 Vbeta and 13 Jbeta primers were used. Sequencing used immunoSEQ multiplex PCR; TCRdb keeps in-frame clones, though not all of them. The sample has about 140,000 clones, less than 80% seen once. The sample comprised PBMCs. J is TRBJ2-3 and V is TRBV11-3; 10 bases match TRBD2. The sequence was obtained from a woman aged 45 to 65 in good health and CMV-seropositive. The CDR3 DNA follows: TGTGCCAGCAGCTTAGGTATCGAGACTAGCGGGGATACGCAGTATTTT. Translation: CASSLGIETSGDTQYF.